A single sample is the source of the 18 T cell receptor beta chains below, sequenced in a study of blood T cell repertoires in COVID-19. Assay used: immunoSEQ multiplex PCR; TCRdb lists only in-frame clones, some missing. Among approximately 190,000 clones listed, roughly 80% were seen once. Sequencing was done on a sample of PBMCs or T cells enriched from blood (not recorded which). These receptors were collected from a woman aged 60-70 years with acute COVID-19.

This chain joins TRBV9 and TRBJ2-1; tentatively, D is TRBD2 (6 bases). V was pared by 0 bases and J by 5 bases, with 12 bases between. CDR1 is SGDLS, CDR2 YYNGEE, per germline. CDR3 length: 15 residues. DNA for the CDR3: TGTGCCAGCAGCGTAGGTGGGACTTATAACAATGAGCAGTTCTTC. Translation gives CASSVGGTYNNEQFF.

The chain has TRBV6-5 and TRBJ2-2, with 12 bases that match TRBD1. The CDR3 is made up of 15 amino acids. Germline V gene lookup returns CDR1 MNHEY and CDR2 SVGAGI. The ends lost 4 bases at V and 7 bases at J; junction bases unmatched: 4. CDR3 coding DNA: TGTGCCAGCAGTTGGGGACAGGGGGCTAACGGGGAGCTGTTTTTT. It translates to CASSWGQGANGELFF.

The genes are TRBV28 and TRBJ1-5; no firm D call. Between the trimmed V and J ends, which lost 5 bases and 5 bases, there was a span of 19 bases. The germline gives CDR1 MDHEN, CDR2 SYDVKM. The CDR3 has 16 residues. In DNA, the CDR3 is TGTGCCAGCAGTCATCTTTTGGAGGGTCGGGATCAGCCCCAGCATTTT. Translating it yields CASSHLLEGRDQPQHF. Full variable domain (outside the CDR3, taken from reference TRBV28 and TRBJ1-5): DVKVTQSSRYLVKRTGEKVFLECVQDMDHENMFWYRQDPGLGLRLIYFSYDVKMKEKGDIPEGYSVSREKKERFSLILESASTNQTSMYLCASSHLLEGRDQPQHFGDGTRLSIL.

The rearrangement links TRBV5-4 to TRBJ1-4; 10 bases match TRBD1. V lost 4 bases, J lost 0 bases, and 3 bases stayed unmatched. Looked up from germline, CDR1 is SGHNT and CDR2 is YYREEE (reference sequence). The CDR3 runs 16 residues. The DNA of the CDR3 is TGTGCCAGCAGCCCAGGACAGGGGGCAACTAATGAAAAACTGTTTTTT. This codes for CASSPGQGATNEKLFF.

This sequence joins TRBV10-3 and TRBJ1-5, with D uncertain. V was trimmed by 0 bases and J by 0 bases, leaving 6 bases between them. The CDR3 runs 15 residues. Germline V CDR1 and CDR2: ENHRY, SYGVKD. The DNA of the CDR3 is TGTGCCATCAGTGAGTCGGGCGATAGCAATCAGCCCCAGCATTTT. Amino acid sequence: CAISESGDSNQPQHF.

This clone showed up just once. V and J are TRBV6-5 and TRBJ2-4, with a tentative D call TRBD2 (6 bases). In germline, CDR1 is MNHEY, CDR2 SVGAGI. V was cut by 2 bases and J by 5 bases, with 16 bases left in between. CDR3 size: 16 residues. CDR3 nucleotide sequence: TGTGCCAGCAGTTACCCCACTGGGGGAGGCCAAAACATTCAGTACTTC. This gives the protein CASSYPTGGGQNIQYF.

The chain uses TRBV14 and TRBJ2-7, with 7 nucleotides matching TRBD2. Losses at the gene ends were 4 bases for V and 7 bases for J; bases not matched to a gene: 7. The CDR3 has 13 amino acids. Germline V CDR1 and CDR2: SGHDN, FVKESK. CDR3 region: CASSLGRGMEQYV. The CDR3 region has the DNA TGTGCCAGCAGCCTGGGGAGGGGCATGGAGCAGTACGTC.

This clone has just a few counts. The chain is built from TRBV21-1 and TRBJ1-3; TRBD1, the D gene given by the table, was not confirmed from the DNA. TRBV21-1 represents a pseudogene. The CDR3 has 16 residues. The chain's CDR3 is CARSCRQGLKGNTIYF. Here the CDR3 DNA reads TGTGCCAGATCCTGCCGACAGGGACTTAAGGGAAACACCATATATTTT.

The chain carries TRBV24-1 and TRBJ1-1, with D maybe TRBD1 (6 bases). Trimming shortened V by 5 bases and J by 0 bases, and 12 bases separated the two germline ends. This CDR3 is 15 amino acids long. Germline CDR1 and CDR2: KGHDR and SFDVKD. The CDR3 reads CATSVGRGLNTEAFF. CDR3 coding DNA: TGTGCCACCAGTGTTGGCAGGGGCTTGAACACTGAAGCTTTCTTT.

The chain is built from TRBV18 and TRBJ1-2, with 7 bases matching TRBD1. In germline, CDR1 is KGHSH, CDR2 LQKENI. CDR3 size: 13 residues. After removal of 5 bases from V and 3 bases from J, the junction contained 3 bases not matched to a gene. For the CDR3, the DNA is TGTGCCAGCTCAACAGGACAGGACTATGGCTACACCTTC. It encodes CASSTGQDYGYTF.

This clone was observed a handful of times. The genes are TRBV11-2 and TRBJ2-5; possible D gene TRBD2, 5 bases. Per germline, CDR1 SGHAT and CDR2 FQNNGV. The CDR3 runs to 14 residues. Trimming stripped 1 base from V and 7 bases from J, with 13 bases between. CDR3: CASSLGASLGTQYF. DNA for the CDR3: TGTGCCAGCAGCTTAGGGGCTAGCCTGGGGACCCAGTACTTC.

The chain carries TRBV4-2 and TRBJ2-7; TRBD1 matches at 7 bases. This CDR3 spans 17 amino acids. The J segment lost 2 bases and the V segment lost 1 base, leaving 11 bases of the junction unmatched. Germline CDR1 is LGHNA and CDR2 is YNFKEQ. CDR3 nucleotide sequence: TGTGCCAGCAGCCAAGGGGAAGGGGGCGACCTCCCCTACGAGCAGTACTTC. Amino acids: CASSQGEGGDLPYEQYF.

The chain couples TRBV5-1 to TRBJ1-1; tentatively, D is TRBD1 (5 bases). V gave up 7 bases and J gave up 5 bases, with 21 bases separating them. CDR3 length equals 15 residues. Germline V lookup: CDR1 SGHRS, CDR2 YFSETQ. The CDR3 spells CASRPPDKPYTEAFF. The CDR3 DNA reads as TGCGCCAGCCGCCCTCCGGACAAGCCGTATACTGAAGCTTTCTTT.

As regards this clone: One end of the junction does not line up with germline, which may come from a read error. The chain joins TRBV27 to TRBJ2-1, with 8 bases matching TRBD2. This CDR3 comprises 13 residues. The germline CDR1 and CDR2 sequences are MNHEY and SMNVEV (reference sequence). The CDR3, as DNA: TGCGCCTCCGGGACTAGAGTTTACAATGAGCAGTTCTTC. It yields the protein CASGTRVYNEQFF.

The chain joins TRBV6-6 to TRBJ1-2; D is perhaps TRBD1 (5 bases). The CDR3 runs 12 residues. Germline V gene data show CDR1 as MNHNY and CDR2 as SVGAGI (reference sequence). V shed 6 bases and J shed 8 bases, with 13 bases lying between them. CDR3 sequence: CASRTVSLGYTF. The CDR3 DNA reads TGTGCCAGCAGGACAGTCTCCTTGGGCTACACCTTC.

This chain uses TRBV11-2 with TRBJ1-1; 9 bases line up with TRBD1. The V and J ends lost 6 bases and 7 bases, in that order; junction bases with no gene match: 12. The length of the CDR3 is 15 residues. Germline V gives CDR1 SGHAT, CDR2 FQNNGV. CDR3 amino acids: CASRQGGQGPFEAFF. In DNA form, the CDR3 reads TGTGCCAGCAGACAAGGGGGACAGGGCCCCTTTGAAGCTTTCTTT.

The gene calls are TRBV6-2 or TRBV6-3 and TRBJ2-1; the match to TRBD2 covers 10 bases. This CDR3 has 16 residues. Germline V gene lookup returns CDR1 MNHEY and CDR2 SVGEGT. J was trimmed by 9 bases and V by 5 bases; bases with no gene match: 13. The CDR3: CASSLQREGPAREQFF. CDR3 bases: TGTGCCAGCAGTCTTCAGCGGGAGGGCCCGGCGCGTGAGCAGTTCTTC.

In the case of this clone: Other DNA sequences in this sample translate to the same CDR3. The chain couples TRBV11-2 to TRBJ1-2; D is possibly TRBD1 (6 bases). Trimming removed 5 bases at V and 3 bases at J, with 10 bases between. The CDR3 runs to 13 residues. CDR1 SGHAT and CDR2 FQNNGV come from the germline V gene. CDR3 DNA sequence: TGTGCCAGCAGCCTACAGGGTGACTATGGCTACACCTTC. Residues: CASSLQGDYGYTF. Drawing the rest from reference TRBV11-2 and TRBJ1-2, the complete variable domain is EAGVAQSPRYKIIEKRQSVAFWCNPISGHATLYWYQQILGQGPKLLIQFQNNGVVDDSQLPKDRFSAERLKGVDSTLKIQPAKLEDSAVYLCASSLQGDYGYTFGSGTRLTVV.